This T cell receptor beta chain appears in the sequencing data of a study of cytomegalovirus exposure and HLA in healthy donors. Study-level findings and limits: The study flagged approximately 180 TCR beta chains as cytomegalovirus-associated.

Vbeta (60) and Jbeta (13) primers were used in the PCR. Clones were sequenced by immunoSEQ multiplex PCR, and TCRdb holds only the in-frame ones, with some missing. The sample contains 150,000 to 200,000 clones, roughly 85% of which appear only once. CDR1 and CDR2 from the germline V gene are SEHNR and FQNEAQ (reference sequence). The CDR3 consists of 16 residues. There are a few counts of this clone. Its matching antigen is unknown. One end of the junction varies from germline; a read error may be responsible. The chain combines TRBV7-9 with TRBJ2-5; D is possibly TRBD2 (7 bases). Sequencing used PBMCs. The sequence was collected from a man aged 25 to 45 in good health and CMV-seronegative. CDR3 nucleotides: TGTTCCAGCAGCTTAGGAACAGGGACTATCCAAGAGACCCAGTACTTC. Its protein product is CSSSLGTGTIQETQYF.